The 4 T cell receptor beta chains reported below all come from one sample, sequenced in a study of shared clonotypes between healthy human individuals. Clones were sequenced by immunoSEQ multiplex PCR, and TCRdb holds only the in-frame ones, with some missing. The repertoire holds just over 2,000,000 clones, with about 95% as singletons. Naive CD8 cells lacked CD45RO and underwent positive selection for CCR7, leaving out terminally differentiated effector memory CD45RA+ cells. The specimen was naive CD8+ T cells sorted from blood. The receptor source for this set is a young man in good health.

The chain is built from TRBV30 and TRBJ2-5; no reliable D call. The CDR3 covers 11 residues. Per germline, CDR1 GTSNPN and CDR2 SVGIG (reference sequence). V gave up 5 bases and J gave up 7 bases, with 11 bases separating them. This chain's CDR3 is CAWGEIGTQYF. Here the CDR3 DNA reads TGTGCCTGGGGCGAGATAGGGACCCAGTACTTC.

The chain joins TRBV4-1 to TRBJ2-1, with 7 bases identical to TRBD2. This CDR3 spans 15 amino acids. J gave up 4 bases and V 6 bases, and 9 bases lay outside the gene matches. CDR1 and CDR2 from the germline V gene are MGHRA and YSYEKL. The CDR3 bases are TGCGCCAGCAGGCTAGCGGAACCCGCTTACAATGAGCAGTTCTTC. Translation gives CASRLAEPAYNEQFF.

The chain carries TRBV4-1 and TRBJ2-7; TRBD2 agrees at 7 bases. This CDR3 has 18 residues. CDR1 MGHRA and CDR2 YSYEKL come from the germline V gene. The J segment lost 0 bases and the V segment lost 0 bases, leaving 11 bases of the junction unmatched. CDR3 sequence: CASSQDILAAALSYEQYF. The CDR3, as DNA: TGCGCCAGCAGCCAAGATATTCTAGCGGCCGCTCTCTCCTACGAGCAGTACTTC.

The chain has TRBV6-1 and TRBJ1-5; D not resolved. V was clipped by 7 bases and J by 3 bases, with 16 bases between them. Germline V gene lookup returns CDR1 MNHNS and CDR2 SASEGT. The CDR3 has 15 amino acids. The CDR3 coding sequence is TGTGCCAGCATTACCAAGTGGGGTCTCAATCAGCCCCAGCATTTT. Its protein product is CASITKWGLNQPQHF.